Described below is a single T cell receptor beta chain sequence and its context. The antigen remains unidentified. The CDR3 runs to 14 residues. Germline V gene data show CDR1 as GTSNPN and CDR2 as SVGIG (reference sequence). The V and J ends lost 3 bases and 11 bases, in that order; junction bases with no gene match: 10. The table came from immunoSEQ multiplex PCR; TCRdb's copy has only in-frame clones and leaves some out. The sample has about 85,000 clones, 80% to 90% seen once. These data come from a study of T cell responses to AZD1222 COVID-19 vaccine. Findings of the study overall: Regions left unmutated in variants are reportedly the target of nearly half of spike-specific TCRs. Recipients of AZD1222 seropositive at baseline numbered only 6 or 7.

The source was peripheral blood, collected on day 0 of AZD1222 vaccination. This chain uses TRBV30 with TRBJ2-1; 10 bases are shared with TRBD2. This receptor was identified in an adult in good health. CDR3 nucleotides: TGTGCCTGGAGGGCTAGCGGGAGCCGGGGGCAGCAGTTCTTC. Protein: CAWRASGSRGQQFF.